One and the same sample provided the 30 T cell receptor beta chains below, sequenced in a study of blood T cell repertoires in COVID-19. Here immunoSEQ multiplex PCR was the method, and the copy in TCRdb shows in-frame clones only, minus some. Here the sample spans some 120,000 clones, just under 85% being singletons. Sequencing was done on a sample of peripheral blood. All receptors derive from a man in his 70s with active or convalescent COVID-19.

The chain joins TRBV9 to TRBJ1-3; weak D call: TRBD1 (6 bases). This CDR3 has 17 amino acids. V lost 4 bases and J 8 bases, leaving 25 bases between the germline ends. Germline V gene lookup returns CDR1 SGDLS and CDR2 YYNGEE. In DNA, the CDR3 is TGTGCCAGCAGCCCTCGTCCGGAAACAGGGAGACGGGACACCATATATTTT. Its translation: CASSPRPETGRRDTIYF. The full variable domain, its missing parts supplied by reference TRBV9 and TRBJ1-3, is DSGVTQTPKHLITATGQRVTLRCSPRSGDLSVYWYQQSLDQGLQFLIQYYNGEERAKGNILERFSAQQFPDLHSELNLSSLELGDSALYFCASSPRPETGRRDTIYFGEGSWLTVV.

This chain uses TRBV4-1 with TRBJ2-7; TRBD1 matches at 7 bases. V was pared by 0 bases and J by 4 bases, with 0 bases of the junction left unmatched. This CDR3 is 13 amino acids long. The germline CDR1 and CDR2 sequences are MGHRA and YSYEKL. As DNA, the CDR3 is TGCGCCAGCAGCCAAGAACAGGGGTACGAGCAGTACTTC. It translates to CASSQEQGYEQYF.

CDR3 amino acids: CSVGRGTYEQYF. The CDR3 DNA reads as TGCAGCGTTGGCAGGGGCACCTACGAGCAGTACTTC. The chain combines TRBV29-1 with TRBJ2-7; D perhaps matches TRBD1 (6 bases). In germline, CDR1 is SQVTM, CDR2 ANQGSEA. The V end lost 4 bases, the J end lost 2 bases, and 9 bases lay between the germline ends. The CDR3 extends over 12 amino acids.

The rearrangement joins TRBV5-8 to TRBJ2-6; 9 nucleotides line up with TRBD1. Unmatched junction bases numbered 0, after V lost 0 bases and J lost 2 bases. CDR3 length equals 16 residues. In germline, CDR1 is SGHTS, CDR2 YDEGEE. The CDR3 region has the DNA TGTGCCAGCAGCTTGGGACAGGGGGCTGGGGCCAACGTCCTGACTTTC. This codes for CASSLGQGAGANVLTF.

The chain carries TRBV14 and TRBJ1-2, with D maybe TRBD1 (5 bases). This CDR3 comprises 16 residues. Germline CDR1 and CDR2: SGHDN and FVKESK. The V gene lost 0 bases and the J gene lost 6 bases, with 17 bases spanning the gap. CDR3 in amino acids: CASSQDLWGELDGYTF. In DNA, the CDR3 is TGTGCCAGCAGCCAAGATCTGTGGGGGGAGCTGGATGGCTACACCTTC. The whole variable domain, remainder taken from reference TRBV14 and TRBJ1-2, is EAGVTQFPSHSVIEKGQTVTLRCDPISGHDNLYWYRRVMGKEIKFLLHFVKESKQDESGMPNNRFLAERTGGTYSTLKVQPAELEDSGVYFCASSQDLWGELDGYTFGSGTRLTVV.

V usage is TRBV7-8 and J usage is TRBJ2-7; D unresolved. The germline V gene encodes CDR1 SGHVS and CDR2 FQNEAQ. CDR3 size: 11 residues. Trimming left V 2 bases short and J 4 bases short, with 3 bases between. The CDR3 nucleotides read TGTGCCAGCAGCTTATCTTACGAGCAGTACTTC. Translated, it gives CASSLSYEQYF.

This clone was detected ten times or more. The genes are TRBV5-4 and TRBJ2-7; TRBD2 aligns across 7 bases. Germline loops: CDR1 SGHNT, CDR2 YYREEE (reference sequence). With V trimmed by 0 bases and J by 6 bases, 6 bases remained unmatched. The CDR3 consists of 14 residues. DNA for the CDR3: TGTGCCAGCAGCTTGGCGGGGAGGGCCAGCGAGCAGTACTTC. This gives the protein CASSLAGRASEQYF. The entire variable domain, with the rest obtained from reference TRBV5-4 and TRBJ2-7, is as follows: ETGVTQSPTHLIKTRGQQVTLRCSSQSGHNTVSWYQQALGQGPQFIFQYYREEENGRGNFPPRFSGLQFPNYSSELNVNALELDDSALYLCASSLAGRASEQYFGPGTRLTVT.

This clone was picked up one time. This chain connects TRBV5-5 to TRBJ2-3; 11 bases are a match to TRBD2. The germline CDR1 and CDR2 sequences are SGHKS and YYEKEE (reference sequence). The ends lost 3 bases at V and 8 bases at J; junction bases unmatched: 11. The CDR3 contains 16 residues. The CDR3 sequence: CASSSTTSGSWTTQYF. For the CDR3, the DNA is TGTGCCAGCAGCTCGACAACTAGCGGGAGTTGGACTACGCAGTATTTT. The variable domain in full, with the rest retrieved from reference TRBV5-5 and TRBJ2-3, is DAGVTQSPTHLIKTRGQQVTLRCSPISGHKSVSWYQQVLGQGPQFIFQYYEKEERGRGNFPDRFSARQFPNYSSELNVNALLLGDSALYLCASSSTTSGSWTTQYFGPGTRLTVL.

A note on this clone: This same CDR3 is encoded by further DNA sequences in the sample. The rearrangement uses TRBV11-2 and TRBJ1-1; 8 bases align to TRBD1. V trimming: 5 bases; J trimming: 4 bases; junction bases outside the gene matches: 6. The V gene's germline CDR1 is SGHAT and CDR2 FQNNGV. The CDR3 runs 14 residues. The CDR3 protein is CASSLGQGSTEAFF. CDR3 sequence (DNA): TGTGCCAGCAGCCTTGGACAGGGTAGCACTGAAGCTTTCTTT.

This clone was detected once. The gene calls are TRBV6-5 and TRBJ2-3; the match to TRBD2 covers 9 bases. The CDR3 runs 16 residues. Germline values: CDR1 MNHEY, CDR2 SVGAGI. V lost 0 bases, J lost 5 bases, and 6 bases stayed unmatched. Here the CDR3 DNA reads TGTGCCAGCAGTTACTCGAGCGGGAGGCCGGGAGATACGCAGTATTTT. It encodes CASSYSSGRPGDTQYF.

This clone came up a few times. The chain employs TRBV25-1 and TRBJ2-7, with 7 bases identical to TRBD1. V was clipped by 3 bases and J by 4 bases; unmatched bases: 6. The V gene's germline CDR1 is MGHDK and CDR2 SYGVNS. The CDR3 is 14 residues long. The CDR3 DNA reads TGTGCCAGCAGTGAGTTAGGGGGCGGTTACGAGCAGTACTTC. Its protein is CASSELGGGYEQYF.

The chain joins TRBV5-6 to TRBJ1-3; 10 bases are a match to TRBD1. V lost 7 bases to trimming and J lost 0 bases; unmatched junction nucleotides: 13. Germline CDR1 SGHDT, CDR2 YYEEEE. The CDR3 totals 18 residues. Here the CDR3 reads CASGLWTGGLSSGNTIYF. CDR3 nucleotides: TGTGCCAGCGGCCTCTGGACAGGGGGTCTGAGCTCTGGAAACACCATATATTTT.

V is TRBV24-1 and J is TRBJ2-2; possible D gene TRBD1, 5 bases. Per the germline V gene, CDR1 is KGHDR and CDR2 is SFDVKD. CDR3 length: 13 residues. V was shortened by 12 bases and J by 3 bases, with 13 bases between the two germline ends. CDR3 bases: TGTGCCGCGAAAAAGGGGCACACCGGGGAGCTGTTTTTT. Its protein is CAAKKGHTGELFF.

The CDR3 is CASSFGTGPRGYTF. In DNA, the CDR3 is TGTGCCAGCAGCTTCGGGACAGGCCCACGGGGCTACACCTTC. The rearrangement links TRBV11-1 to TRBJ1-2; 8 bases are shared with TRBD1. V shed 3 bases, J shed 8 bases, and the junction held 8 bases outside the gene matches. The CDR3 is 14 residues long. Per the germline V gene, CDR1 is SGHAT and CDR2 is FQDESV (reference sequence).

V is TRBV7-2 and J is TRBJ1-5, with 7 bases identical to TRBD1. V shed 4 bases, J shed 1 base, and the junction held 1 base outside the gene matches. Looked up from germline, CDR1 is SGHTA and CDR2 is FQGNSA. The CDR3 spans 14 residues. The CDR3 reads CASSSQGSNQPQHF. Here the CDR3 DNA reads TGTGCCAGCAGCTCACAGGGGAGCAATCAGCCCCAGCATTTT.

This clone was seen once. V gene TRBV19 combines with J gene TRBJ1-5; D is perhaps TRBD1 (5 bases). Trimming pared 5 bases from V and 6 bases from J, leaving 17 bases between. This CDR3 has 15 residues. CDR1 and CDR2 (germline): LNHDA, SQIVND (reference sequence). DNA for the CDR3: TGTGCCAGTAGTCCCCTGACAGCTCTTTTTCAGCCCCAGCATTTT. It specifies CASSPLTALFQPQHF.

The chain uses TRBV15 and TRBJ2-5; D unresolved. CDR1 is LNHNV, CDR2 YYDKDF, per germline (reference sequence). The V end lost 4 bases, the J end lost 0 bases, and 6 bases lay between the germline ends. The CDR3 contains 13 residues. CDR3 protein: CATSIPDQETQYF. In nucleotides, the CDR3 is TGTGCCACCAGCATCCCAGACCAAGAGACCCAGTACTTC.

The chain carries TRBV5-1 and TRBJ2-3; TRBD2 might be the D (5 bases). The germline V and J ends were trimmed by 0 bases and 1 base, with 12 bases remaining between them. The CDR3 has 16 amino acids. In germline, CDR1 is SGHRS, CDR2 YFSETQ. CDR3 nucleotides: TGCGCCAGCAGCTTGGCCGTGGCGGGTGGCACAGATACGCAGTATTTT. It is translated as CASSLAVAGGTDTQYF.

The chain joins TRBV20-1 to TRBJ2-3; D might be TRBD2 (5 bases). Germline CDR1 DFQATT, CDR2 SNEGSKA (reference sequence). V was trimmed by 3 bases and J by 4 bases, leaving 17 bases between them. The CDR3 runs to 15 residues. The CDR3 is CSASKRKSTADTQYF. Written as DNA, the CDR3 is TGCAGTGCTAGTAAGCGGAAATCGACGGCAGATACGCAGTATTTT.

This clone was recorded a few times. The CDR3 loop is CASGQEFGPQHF. The CDR3 nucleotides are TGTGCTAGTGGCCAGGAATTTGGGCCCCAGCATTTT. The chain joins TRBV12-5 to TRBJ1-5; no firm D call. The CDR3 is made up of 12 amino acids. V lost 6 bases to trimming and J lost 9 bases, with 12 bases between them. Germline V gives CDR1 LGHNT, CDR2 FRNRAP.

The V call is TRBV5-6, the J call TRBJ1-1; TRBD1 agrees at 8 bases. The V gene end was trimmed by 2 bases and the J gene end by 4 bases; junction bases not matched to a gene: 4. In germline, CDR1 is SGHDT, CDR2 YYEEEE. This CDR3 is 14 amino acids long. CDR3 region: CASSFETGVTEAFF. The DNA of the CDR3 is TGTGCCAGCAGCTTCGAGACAGGGGTCACTGAAGCTTTCTTT.

The chain has TRBV28 and TRBJ1-2; D is undetermined. V was cut by 6 bases and J by 5 bases, with 7 bases left in between. The CDR3 is 11 residues long. In germline, CDR1 is MDHEN, CDR2 SYDVKM. The CDR3 loop is CASSNLYGYTF. The CDR3, as DNA: TGTGCCAGCAGCAATTTGTATGGCTACACCTTC.

J is TRBJ1-6 and V is TRBV18; no clear D. Trimming removed 6 bases at V and 0 bases at J, with 15 bases between. The CDR3 consists of 17 residues. Germline V gene data show CDR1 as KGHSH and CDR2 as LQKENI. The CDR3 bases are TGTGCCAGCTCCCCTCAGGCCGTACTCTCCTATAATTCACCCCTCCACTTT. Protein: CASSPQAVLSYNSPLHF.

This clone has just one count. The rearrangement uses TRBV27 and TRBJ1-1, with 9 nucleotides matching TRBD1. This CDR3 contains 15 residues. V dropped 5 bases and J dropped 0; count of bases not matched to a gene: 4. Germline V gene data show CDR1 as MNHEY and CDR2 as SMNVEV (reference sequence). In DNA, the CDR3 is TGTGCCAGCAGTCCGGGGACAGGGATGAACACTGAAGCTTTCTTT. The encoded protein is CASSPGTGMNTEAFF.

The V call is TRBV28, the J call TRBJ2-3, with 11 bases lining up with TRBD2. The CDR3 spans 15 residues. J lost 4 bases, V lost 2 bases, and 2 bases had no gene match. The V gene's germline CDR1 is MDHEN and CDR2 SYDVKM. CDR3 DNA: TGTGCCAGCAGTTTACCTAGCGGGAGGTCAGATACGCAGTATTTT. This encodes CASSLPSGRSDTQYF. Filled out from reference TRBV28 and TRBJ2-3, the complete variable domain reads DVKVTQSSRYLVKRTGEKVFLECVQDMDHENMFWYRQDPGLGLRLIYFSYDVKMKEKGDIPEGYSVSREKKERFSLILESASTNQTSMYLCASSLPSGRSDTQYFGPGTRLTVL.

The chain carries TRBV5-4 and TRBJ2-2; 10 bases line up with TRBD2. Germline V gene lookup returns CDR1 SGHNT and CDR2 YYREEE (reference sequence). The CDR3 covers 16 residues. The J segment lost 3 bases and the V segment lost 1 base, leaving 3 bases of the junction unmatched. CDR3 amino acids: CASSLIGTSDTGELFF. CDR3 in DNA: TGTGCCAGCAGCTTGATTGGGACTAGCGACACCGGGGAGCTGTTTTTT.

The chain is built from TRBV7-3 and TRBJ2-3; 13 bases line up with TRBD2. The CDR3 loop spans 16 amino acids. The ends lost 5 bases at V and 4 bases at J; junction bases unmatched: 6. CDR1 SGHTA and CDR2 FQGTGA come from the germline V gene. CDR3 in DNA: TGTGCCAGCAGCCCAACTAGCGGGGGGGCGGCAGATACGCAGTATTTT. Encoded protein: CASSPTSGGAADTQYF.

This clone occurred once. The J gene is TRBJ2-5, the V gene TRBV7-8, with a possible D match to TRBD1 (6 bases). Trimming cost V 5 bases and J 2 bases, with 12 bases left between them. CDR3 length: 14 residues. Germline V gene lookup returns CDR1 SGHVS and CDR2 FQNEAQ. The CDR3 nucleotides read TGTGCCAGCAGCACCGCCAGGGGACAAGAGACCCAGTACTTC. Amino acids: CASSTARGQETQYF.

The chain joins TRBV11-3 to TRBJ2-1; D perhaps matches TRBD2 (6 bases). Germline V gene sequence: CDR1 SGHNT, CDR2 YENEEA. V lost 0 bases and J lost 5, with 11 bases in between. The CDR3 is 15 residues long. CDR3 amino acids: CASSLEGGLHNEQFF. CDR3 in DNA: TGTGCCAGCAGCTTAGAGGGGGGTCTCCACAATGAGCAGTTCTTC.

The V and J genes are TRBV7-9 and TRBJ1-1, with 12 bases aligning to TRBD1. The junction had 5 bases not matched to a gene; V was cut back by 11 bases and J by 4 bases. Per the germline V gene, CDR1 is SEHNR and CDR2 is FQNEAQ (reference sequence). The CDR3 is 13 amino acids. For the CDR3, the DNA is TGTGCCGGGGGACAGGGGGCGGGCACTGAAGCTTTCTTT. Translation: CAGGQGAGTEAFF.